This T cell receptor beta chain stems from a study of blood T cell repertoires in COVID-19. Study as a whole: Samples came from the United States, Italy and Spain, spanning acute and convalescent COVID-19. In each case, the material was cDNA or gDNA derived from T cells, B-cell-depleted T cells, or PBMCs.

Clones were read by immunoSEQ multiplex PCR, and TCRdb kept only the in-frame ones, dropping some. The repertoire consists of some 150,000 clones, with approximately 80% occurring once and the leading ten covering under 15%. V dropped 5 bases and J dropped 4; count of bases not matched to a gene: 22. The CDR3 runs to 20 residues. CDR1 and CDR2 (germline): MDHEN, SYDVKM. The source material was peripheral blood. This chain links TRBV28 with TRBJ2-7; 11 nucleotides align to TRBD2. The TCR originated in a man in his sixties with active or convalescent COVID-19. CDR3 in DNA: TGTGCCAGCAGTCTACCTCCCAAAACTAGCGGGAGTACAAAGCTATACGAGCAGTACTTC. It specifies CASSLPPKTSGSTKLYEQYF.